The text below deals with one T cell receptor (beta chain). Its antigen is not known. RNA transcripts served as the template for amplifying TCR beta CDR3 regions. Carried out on the TCR CDR3, a first-round RT-PCR used the HTBI primer set. TCRdb processed the multiplex PCR reads anew with MiXCR; each CDR3 protein has one entry. The sample lists around 580,000 distinct CDR3 sequences, roughly a sixth occurring once. V gave up 5 bases and J gave up 6 bases, with 20 bases separating them. The CDR3 sequence is 15 residues long. Germline V lookup: CDR1 DFQATT, CDR2 SNEGSKA (reference sequence). The sample belongs to a study of T cells in Graves' hyperthyroidism and ophthalmopathy. Study results and limitations: Blood also showed most of the thyroid clonotypes that were expanded above 0.001.

Stable hyperthyroidism: no ophthalmopathy progression over 18 months of follow-up. PBMCs were collected from an approximately 9.3 ml volume of fresh peripheral blood. The chain is built from TRBV20-1 and TRBJ2-1; D tentatively fits TRBD1 or TRBD2 (6 bases each). The sample taken for sequencing was blood. The receptor was isolated from a woman in her late teens or twenties with Graves' hyperthyroidism. CDR3 region: CSAGTGASEGNEQFF. CDR3 nucleotides: TGCAGTGCTGGTACGGGGGCTAGTGAAGGCAATGAGCAGTTCTTC.